The T cell receptor (beta chain) under discussion was sequenced for a study of shared clonotypes between healthy human individuals. The CDR3 length is 15 residues. V lost 0 bases to trimming and J lost 0 bases, with 9 bases between them. CDR1 and CDR2 (germline): SGDLS, YYNGEE. About this clone itself: The antigen is unknown.

Generated by immunoSEQ multiplex PCR, the TCRdb table keeps only in-frame clones and is missing some. The sample has about 1.1 million clones; approximately 78% are singletons. Study-level results: Several donors held about 5% of naive CD4 clonotypes in common. Sequencing depth was a factor that was expected to affect clonotype sharing among donors.

Sequencing was carried out using memory CD4+ T cells from PBMCs. Subset defined: CD45RA-negative fraction. This clonotype was sampled from a young man in good health. Some clones in this sample may be carry-over from other donors' samples. V gene TRBV9 combines with J gene TRBJ1-1, with TRBD1 as a possible D gene (6 bases). CDR3 sequence: CASSVVEGVNTEAFF. As DNA, the CDR3 is TGTGCCAGCAGCGTAGTGGAGGGGGTGAACACTGAAGCTTTCTTT.